One sample yielded the 10 T cell receptor beta chains listed below, sequenced in a study of tumor-infiltrating lymphocytes in primary liver carcinoma. RNA and DNA were co-extracted from about 19-30 mg of unsorted bulk tissue. The authors made TCR beta cDNA from approximately 500 ng total RNA with a constant-region primer. Three rounds of nested multiplex PCR with slightly modified ARM-PCR produced TCR beta libraries. Rounds one and two of PCR, each of 10 cycles, were primed with TRBV1-TRBV30 forward primers and a C-beta reverse primer. Using its own MiXCR run on the multiplex PCR reads, TCRdb lists one record per CDR3 protein. The sample records more than 60,000 distinct CDR3 sequences, roughly three quarters being singletons. The sample consisted of liver tumor tissue from sampling region 4. The subset: tumor region T4, right-lateral pole. Every receptor here comes from a man between 35 and 55 years old with primary liver carcinoma and hepatitis B virus infection.

In the case of this clonotype: A much bigger clone sits one base away, suggesting this may be a read error. This CDR3 reads CASSSAGTSLDVQYF. CDR3 nucleotide sequence: TGTGCCAGCAGCTCCGCGGGGACTTCTCTGGACGTGCAGTACTTC. This chain uses TRBV7-9 with TRBJ2-7; perhaps TRBD2 as D (6 bases). This CDR3 spans 15 amino acids. The germline V gene encodes CDR1 SEHNR and CDR2 FQNEAQ (reference sequence). Deletions cut 4 bases from V and 9 bases from J, with 22 bases between.

This clonotype appeared a single time. Compared with germline, one end of the junction differs, possibly owing to a read error. This chain joins TRBV6-2 or TRBV6-3 and TRBJ1-5, with TRBD1 identical over 10 bases. CDR1 is MNHEY, CDR2 SVGEGT, per germline. The CDR3 runs 16 residues. The CDR3 sequence: CASSRGDRGGNQAQHF. CDR3 DNA: TGTGCCAGCAGTAGGGGGGACAGGGGTGGCAATCAGGCCCAGCATTTT.

The rearrangement links TRBV2 to TRBJ2-7; TRBD1 agrees at 8 bases. Germline trimming cut 3 bases from V and 6 bases from J; bases unmatched to any gene: 4. The CDR3 covers 13 residues. The V gene's germline CDR1 is SNHLY and CDR2 FYNNEI. The CDR3 protein is CASSDDRGGEQYF. DNA for the CDR3: TGTGCCAGCAGTGATGACAGGGGAGGCGAGCAGTACTTC.

Written as DNA, the CDR3 is TGTGCCAGCTCACCACCGGTAGGTGGTCGCGGGAGTGGTGAGCAGTTCTTC. Translation: CASSPPVGGRGSGEQFF. The rearrangement uses TRBV18 and TRBJ2-1; TRBD2 matches 7 bases. V lost 0 bases, J lost 9 bases, and 14 bases stayed unmatched. Germline loops: CDR1 KGHSH, CDR2 LQKENI. This CDR3 comprises 17 residues.

This rearrangement joins TRBV5-4 to TRBJ2-5; tentatively, D is TRBD1 (7 bases). The V end was cut by 7 bases, the J end by 5 bases, with 18 bases between. CDR1 SGHNT and CDR2 YYREEE come from the germline V gene (reference sequence). The CDR3 consists of 14 residues. DNA for the CDR3: TGTGCCAGCCACCCAGGGGGGACGGGGGAGACCCAGTACTTC. This gives the protein CASHPGGTGETQYF.

This clonotype has only one observation. The rearrangement uses TRBV20-1 and TRBJ2-7, with D perhaps matching TRBD1 (5 bases). CDR1 is DFQATT and CDR2 is SNEGSKA in the germline V gene (reference sequence). The V and J ends lost 0 bases and 2 bases respectively, with 17 bases between them. The CDR3 is made up of 16 amino acids. CDR3 sequence: CSARDMARTLAYEQYF. The DNA for the CDR3 is TGCAGTGCTAGAGATATGGCCCGGACATTGGCCTACGAGCAGTACTTC.

The V call is TRBV6-1, the J call TRBJ1-1, with no clear D. Trimming pared 10 bases from V and 8 bases from J, leaving 17 bases between. Germline V gene sequence: CDR1 MNHNS, CDR2 SASEGT. The CDR3 loop spans 12 amino acids. The CDR3 coding sequence is TGTGCCACTTCAGGACTGGCACTCGAAGCTTTCTTT. It yields the protein CATSGLALEAFF.

Concerning this clonotype: The junction departs from the called germline gene at one end, perhaps through a read error. The chain employs TRBV6-1 and TRBJ1-5, with a possible D match to TRBD1 (6 bases). The CDR3 extends over 15 amino acids. Germline values: CDR1 MNHNS, CDR2 SASEGT. The CDR3 bases are TGTGTCAGCAGTGGGGGGCGGACAGTCGATCAGCCCCAGCATTTT. Protein sequence: CVSSGGRTVDQPQHF.

With regard to this clonotype: Lacking the conserved final phenylalanine or tryptophan, this CDR3 likely reflects a read error. This chain links TRBV11-1 with TRBJ2-2, with 9 bases fitting TRBD1. Germline CDR1 reads SGHAT; CDR2 reads FQDESV (reference sequence). The CDR3 is 16 amino acids. The chain's CDR3 is CVSSIQGQGKTVELFY. The CDR3 bases are TGTGTCAGCAGCATACAAGGACAGGGGAAAACCGTGGAGCTGTTTTAT.

Remarks on this clonotype: One end of the junction varies from germline; a read error may be responsible. The rearrangement uses TRBV14 and TRBJ2-1; 8 nucleotides line up with TRBD1. From germline, CDR1 is SGHDN and CDR2 FVKESK. CDR3 length equals 15 residues. CDR3 DNA: TGTGTCAGCAGCCAGTTTGGACAGGGATGGAATGAGCAGTTATTC. Protein sequence: CVSSQFGQGWNEQLF. Combining the CDR3 with reference TRBV14 and TRBJ2-1 gives the whole variable domain EAGVTQFPSHSVIEKGQTVTLRCDPISGHDNLYWYRRVMGKEIKFLLHFVKESKQDESGMPNNRFLAERTGGTYSTLKVQPAELEDSGVYFCVSSQFGQGWNEQLFGPGTRLTVL.